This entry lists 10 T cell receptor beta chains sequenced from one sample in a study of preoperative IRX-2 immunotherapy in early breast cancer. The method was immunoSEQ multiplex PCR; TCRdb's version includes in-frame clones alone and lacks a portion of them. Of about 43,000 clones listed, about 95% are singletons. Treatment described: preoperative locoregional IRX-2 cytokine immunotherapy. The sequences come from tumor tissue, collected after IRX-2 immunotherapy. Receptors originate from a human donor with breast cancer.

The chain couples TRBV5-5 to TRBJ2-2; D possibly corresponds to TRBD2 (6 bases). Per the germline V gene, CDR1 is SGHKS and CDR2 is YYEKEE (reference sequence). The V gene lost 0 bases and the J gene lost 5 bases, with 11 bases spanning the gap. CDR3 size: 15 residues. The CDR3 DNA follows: TGTGCCAGCAGCTTGGCATGGGGAGGTACCGGGGAGCTGTTTTTT. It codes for CASSLAWGGTGELFF. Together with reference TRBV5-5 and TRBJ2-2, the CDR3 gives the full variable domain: DAGVTQSPTHLIKTRGQQVTLRCSPISGHKSVSWYQQVLGQGPQFIFQYYEKEERGRGNFPDRFSARQFPNYSSELNVNALLLGDSALYLCASSLAWGGTGELFFGEGSRLTVL.

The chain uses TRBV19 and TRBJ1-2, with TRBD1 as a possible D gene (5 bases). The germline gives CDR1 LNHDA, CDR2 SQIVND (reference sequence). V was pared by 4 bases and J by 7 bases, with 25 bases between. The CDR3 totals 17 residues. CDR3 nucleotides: TGTGCCAGTAGTAACGACAGTCCCCGATCCCTTTTGGGTGGCTACACCTTC. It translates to CASSNDSPRSLLGGYTF.

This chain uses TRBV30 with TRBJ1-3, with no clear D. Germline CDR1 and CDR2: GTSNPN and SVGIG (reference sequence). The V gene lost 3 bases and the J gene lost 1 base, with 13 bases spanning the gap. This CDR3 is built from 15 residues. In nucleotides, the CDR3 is TGTGCCTGGAGCCACCTAGGGTCGTCTGGAAACACCATATATTTT. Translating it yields CAWSHLGSSGNTIYF. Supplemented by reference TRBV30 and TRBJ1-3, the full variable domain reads SQTIHQWPATLVQPVGSPLSLECTVEGTSNPNLYWYRQAAGRGLQLLFYSVGIGQISSEVPQNLSASRPQDRQFILSSKKLLLSDSGFYLCAWSHLGSSGNTIYFGEGSWLTVV.

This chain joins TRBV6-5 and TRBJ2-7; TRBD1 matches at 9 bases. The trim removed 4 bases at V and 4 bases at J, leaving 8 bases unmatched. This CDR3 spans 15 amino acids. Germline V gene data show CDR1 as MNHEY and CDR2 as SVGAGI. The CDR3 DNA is TGTGCCAGCAGTTCCCCGGGACAGGGAAGTTACGAGCAGTACTTC. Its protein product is CASSSPGQGSYEQYF.

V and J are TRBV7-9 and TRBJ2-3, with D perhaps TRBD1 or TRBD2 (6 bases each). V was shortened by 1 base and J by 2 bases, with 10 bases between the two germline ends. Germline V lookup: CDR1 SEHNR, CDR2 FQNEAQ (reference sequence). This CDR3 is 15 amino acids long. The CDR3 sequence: CASSLGGAYTDTQYF. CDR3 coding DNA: TGTGCCAGCAGCTTAGGGGGGGCTTACACAGATACGCAGTATTTT.

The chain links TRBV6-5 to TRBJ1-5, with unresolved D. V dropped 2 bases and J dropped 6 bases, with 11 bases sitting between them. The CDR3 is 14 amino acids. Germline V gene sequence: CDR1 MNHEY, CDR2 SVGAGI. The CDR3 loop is CASSYNEAGQPQHF. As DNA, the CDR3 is TGTGCCAGCAGTTACAATGAGGCGGGTCAGCCCCAGCATTTT.

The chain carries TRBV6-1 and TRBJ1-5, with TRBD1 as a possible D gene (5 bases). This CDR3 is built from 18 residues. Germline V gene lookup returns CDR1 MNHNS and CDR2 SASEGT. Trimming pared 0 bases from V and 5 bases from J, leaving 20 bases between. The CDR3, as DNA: TGTGCCAGCAGTGAAGCGCTATATTGGGGCGGAGGCCATCAGCCCCAGCATTTT. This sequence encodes CASSEALYWGGGHQPQHF.

The CDR3 sequence is CASSYQGLAGGRRETQYF. The CDR3, as DNA: TGTGCCAGCAGCTACCAGGGACTAGCGGGGGGCCGGAGAGAGACCCAGTACTTC. J is TRBJ2-5 and V is TRBV5-4, with 15 bases aligning to TRBD2. CDR1 is SGHNT, CDR2 YYREEE, per germline (reference sequence). The length of the CDR3 is 18 residues. Trimming took 3 bases from V and 4 from J; bases not matched to a gene: 10.

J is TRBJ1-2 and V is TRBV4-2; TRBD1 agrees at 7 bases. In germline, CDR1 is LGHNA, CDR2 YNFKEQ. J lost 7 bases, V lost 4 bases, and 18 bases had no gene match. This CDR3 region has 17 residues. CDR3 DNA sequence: TGTGCCAGCAGCCCGGACCGGACAGGTACTTTAATGGGTGGCTACACCTTC. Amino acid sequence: CASSPDRTGTLMGGYTF.

The CDR3 loop reads CAISRQDSYEQYF. As DNA, the CDR3 is TGTGCCATCAGTCGCCAGGACTCCTACGAGCAGTACTTC. The chain employs TRBV10-3 and TRBJ2-7; D unclear. The CDR3 runs 13 residues. V was pared by 5 bases and J by 0 bases, with 8 bases between. CDR1 ENHRY and CDR2 SYGVKD come from the germline V gene.